This T cell receptor beta chain came from a study of shared clonotypes between healthy human individuals. Donors, without exception, were Caucasian adults residing in Nashville, Tennessee. CD8 memory comprised CD45RO+ plus CCR7-negative CD45RA+ TemRA cells. This clone occurred a few times. Different DNA sequences within this sample yield the same CDR3. The assay ran at deep level. Assay used: immunoSEQ multiplex PCR; TCRdb lists only in-frame clones, some missing. The table includes fewer than 350,000 clones, roughly 91% detected once. The sample was memory CD8+ T cells sorted from blood. Subset of the sample: CD45RO+ cells pooled with CCR7-negative TemRA cells. This clonotype was obtained from a man between 18 and 35 years old in good health.

As DNA, the CDR3 is TGTGCCAGCAGCGTAGGGGACAGGGCCTACGAGCAGTACTTC. This encodes CASSVGDRAYEQYF. This chain uses TRBV9 with TRBJ2-7; 9 positions agree with TRBD1. The CDR3 is made up of 14 amino acids. The ends lost 0 bases at V and 2 bases at J; junction bases unmatched: 0. The germline V gene has CDR1 SGDLS and CDR2 YYNGEE. Full variable domain (missing parts from reference TRBV9 and TRBJ2-7): DSGVTQTPKHLITATGQRVTLRCSPRSGDLSVYWYQQSLDQGLQFLIQYYNGEERAKGNILERFSAQQFPDLHSELNLSSLELGDSALYFCASSVGDRAYEQYFGPGTRLTVT.